This TCR beta chain was captured in a study of read filtering for tumor transcriptome and immune sequencing. Regarding the study as a whole: Approximately 79% of IR-seq clonotypes had a single read, yet these held around 3.3% of reads.

Germline CDR1 is MNHEY and CDR2 is SVGAGI. Trimming took off 0 bases at V and 2 bases at J, with 5 bases between the two ends. This CDR3 has 14 amino acids. From approximately 430 ng of RNA, a library with molecular barcoded alpha/delta and beta/gamma adaptors was made. From the reads, TCRdb called clonotypes with MiXCR, one entry per CDR3 protein. The sample yields roughly 41,000 distinct CDR3 sequences, around 15% seen once. This clonotype occurred many times. The antigen is undetermined. The chain uses TRBV6-5 and TRBJ2-1; the D is unclear. The sequencing sample was made of a population of CD138-negative cells sorted from bone marrow. The clonotype was recovered from a donor at least 40 years old with multiple myeloma. The CDR3 DNA reads as TGTGCCAGCAGTTACTCGCGGACCTACAATGAGCAGTTCTTC. It is translated as CASSYSRTYNEQFF.